Sequencing of this T cell receptor beta chain was carried out in a study of cytotoxic CD8 clonotypes in ibrutinib-treated CLL (dated by TCRdb to about 2021). The study in broad terms: In this cohort, 15 or so patients were treatment-naive and approximately ten were relapsed/refractory, while under 18 had unmutated IGHV. Partial responses were observed in roughly 24 patients and complete responses in 2; after a median follow-up of 68 months, remission was maintained in roughly 14 patients and progression was observed in approximately 12. The response samples were drawn at a median of 12 months into treatment, with a range of roughly 6 to 40 months. On average, each sample yielded 255,043 productive templates and about 100,000 productive rearrangements. Longitudinal samples were available for about 30% of the 86 trial participants. Cryopreserved peripheral blood mononuclear cells were collected at three points: before therapy, at response, and at either sustained remission or disease progression. Every sample from remission and from progressive disease was obtained while the patients were still on ibrutinib.

As regards this clone: Its cognate antigen has yet to be identified. Base qualities were left out, and no much larger clone turns up one base away.

CDR1 and CDR2 were assigned from the germline V gene as MDHEN and SYDVKM. The CDR3 contains 11 residues, cysteine and phenylalanine counted. The read is trimmed to its CDR3 DNA, 33 bases read in frame from base 1. The junction carries 10 bases between V and J, which are trimmed by 7 bases and 8 bases respectively. For TCR beta library preparation, roughly 2 micrograms of genomic DNA were extracted from the cryopreserved PBMCs. Longitudinal blood samples from CLL patients on ibrutinib monotherapy were analyzed using high-throughput TCR beta sequencing. The patients took part in an open-label, single-center phase 2 trial of ibrutinib monotherapy. The goal of deep resolution MiSeq sequencing was a depth between 1 in 1 million and 1 in 200,000 T cells, and coverage averaged 10x per clonotype. The immunoSEQ hsTCRB Kit was used to generate TCR beta libraries. In the original analysis: The data were analyzed with ImmunoSEQ Analyzer and ImmunoSEQ Data Assistant, and V, D and J gene assignments followed IMGT definitions. Clonality was computed as one minus normalized Shannon entropy of productive rearrangement frequencies, ranging from 0 to 1. Public clonotype analysis was restricted to overrepresented clonotypes comprising at least 0.05% of each patient's repertoire. Approximately 13 age-matched healthy donor repertoires from immuneACCESS served as clonality controls. This is the immuneACCESS table as TCRdb keeps it, with only in-frame sequences that have V and J called. A part of the clones is gone; compared with another copy, unresolved V genes explain less than half, and the rest is unexplained. V and J calls plus clone size are reproduced from that table; the DNA served to infer D and trimming. In this sample the table shows 150,000 or so clones, 80% of which occur a single time. 7.6% of the sample belongs to the ten largest clones.

The full study reports these points: Public clonotypes were found to be uncommon and were observed to contract or remain stable during treatment; the increase in clonality was shown to reflect expansion of private clonotypes at ibrutinib response. An increase in clonality was observed at ibrutinib response, with clonality remaining stable during sustained remission and falling back toward baseline at progression. Sampling times were not matched between sustained-remission and progressing patients, and lymph node repertoires were not studied. Baseline clonality exceeded that of age-matched healthy donors and correlated strongly with circulating CD8+ T-cell counts.

Sequenced material: PBMCs, taken after 36 months of ibrutinib treatment. The rearranged chain carries TRBV28 and TRBJ2-3, with an unclear D gene assignment. The sequence was collected from a human donor with chronic lymphocytic leukemia. CDR3 sequence: CASKNRVTQYF. Read as DNA, the sequence is TGTGCCAGCAAAAACCGGGTTACGCAGTATTTT.